This T cell receptor (beta chain) came from a study of blood T cell repertoires in COVID-19 (dated by TCRdb to about 2020). With regard to the full study: The collaborator samples originated in the United States, Italy and Spain and spanned the acute and convalescent phases of COVID-19. The prospective study material was composed of cDNA or gDNA derived from T cells, B-cell-depleted T cells, or PBMCs. A de-identified subject ID, COVID-19 status, age in years and sex were almost always included in the sample metadata. Samples came from the ongoing ImmuneRACE study (first 160 participants) plus 1,254 subjects from 6 global collaborators. The repertoires were released in a freely available public database meant as a resource for research on the immune response to SARS-CoV-2. HLA class I and class II types, where available, came from metadata supplied by the sample provider rather than from assay-based typing. Deeply sampled blood TCRbeta repertoires from subjects exposed to, actively infected with, or recovered from COVID-19 were included in the dataset.

Including the terminal cysteine and phenylalanine, the CDR3 comprises 10 residues. Left in the record is the CDR3 DNA by itself, 30 bases read in frame from the first base. V sheds 8 bases and J sheds 7 bases, leaving 8 bases between their ends. CDR1 and CDR2, per the germline V gene, are SGHVT and SQSDAQ. Broad study findings and their caveats: The amount of clinical and demographic metadata varied by source and participant and was provided uncurated.

To note about this clone: No cognate antigen has been identified for it. Base qualities are not provided; no much larger clone lies one nucleotide away.

One collaborating source in Seattle enrolled patients during active infection and followed them longitudinally through the course of disease. The collaborating institutions used their own protocols to collect whole blood in K2EDTA tubes. For TCRbeta analysis, collaborators shipped samples as frozen whole blood, isolated PBMCs, or DNA extracted from either of those sample types. The immunoSEQ Assay, a bias-controlled multiplex PCR, was used to amplify TCRbeta CDR3 regions from genomic DNA. The authors' analysis ran thus. The number of nucleated cells in each sample was estimated from the amplification of reference gene primers within the assay. To quantify the absolute abundance of each unique TCRbeta CDR3 rearrangement, sequence reads were collapsed and filtered. Productive Simpson clonality was computed per sample as the square root of Simpson's diversity index over productive rearrangements. TCRdb holds this immuneACCESS table with in-frame rearrangements only. Some clones are missing; in checked studies, unresolved V genes explain under half, and the rest has no known cause. V and J calls and clone size follow that table, whereas D and trimming were derived from the DNA. The sample contains 400,000 or so clones, around nine tenths of them found a single time. The ten largest clonotypes hold approximately 0.92% of the sample.

The material sequenced was peripheral blood. This sequence originates from a young man with COVID-19, enrolled during active disease. Recombination joined TRBV7-4 with TRBJ1-1, with TRBD1 perhaps the D gene, on 6 matching bases. The CDR3 reads CASHRVEAFF. The nucleotides are TGTGCCAGCCACAGGGTTGAAGCTTTCTTT.